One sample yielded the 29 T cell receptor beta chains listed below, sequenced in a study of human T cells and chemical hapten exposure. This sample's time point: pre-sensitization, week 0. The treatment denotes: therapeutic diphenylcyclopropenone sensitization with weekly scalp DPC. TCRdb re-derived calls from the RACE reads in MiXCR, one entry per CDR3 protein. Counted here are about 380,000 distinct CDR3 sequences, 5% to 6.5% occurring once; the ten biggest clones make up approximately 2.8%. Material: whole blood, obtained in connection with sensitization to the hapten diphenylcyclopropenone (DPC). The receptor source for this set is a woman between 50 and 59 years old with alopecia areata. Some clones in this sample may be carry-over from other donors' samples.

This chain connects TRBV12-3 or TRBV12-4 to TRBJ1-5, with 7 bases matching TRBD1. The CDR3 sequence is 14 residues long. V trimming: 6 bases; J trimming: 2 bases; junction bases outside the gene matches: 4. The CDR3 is CASRYGQGNQPQHF. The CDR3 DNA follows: TGTGCCAGCAGATACGGACAGGGCAATCAGCCCCAGCATTTT.

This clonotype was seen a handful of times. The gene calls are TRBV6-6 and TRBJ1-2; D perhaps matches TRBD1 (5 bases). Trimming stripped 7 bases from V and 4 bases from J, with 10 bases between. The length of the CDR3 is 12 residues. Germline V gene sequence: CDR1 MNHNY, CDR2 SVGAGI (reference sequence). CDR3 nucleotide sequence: TGTGCCAGCAACAGACAGCTCTATGGCTACACCTTC. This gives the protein CASNRQLYGYTF.

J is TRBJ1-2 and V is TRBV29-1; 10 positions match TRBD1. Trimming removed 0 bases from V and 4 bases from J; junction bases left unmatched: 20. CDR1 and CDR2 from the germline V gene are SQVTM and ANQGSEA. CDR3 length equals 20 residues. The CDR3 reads CSVEDPSLETGGRGPYGYTF. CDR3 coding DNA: TGCAGCGTTGAAGATCCGAGTTTAGAGACAGGGGGCCGCGGCCCCTATGGCTACACCTTC.

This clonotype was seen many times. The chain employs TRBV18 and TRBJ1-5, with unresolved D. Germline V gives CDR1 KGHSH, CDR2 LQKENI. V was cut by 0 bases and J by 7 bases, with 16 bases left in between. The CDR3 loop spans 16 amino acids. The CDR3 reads CASSPPMVQSRQPQHF. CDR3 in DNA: TGTGCCAGCTCACCACCGATGGTACAAAGTAGGCAGCCCCAGCATTTT.

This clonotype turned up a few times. The CDR3 region is CASSYSTSAAFF. As DNA, the CDR3 is TGTGCCAGCAGTTACTCGACGTCAGCAGCTTTCTTT. The chain recombines TRBV6-2 or TRBV6-3 with TRBJ1-1, with D uncertain. Germline lookup yields CDR1 MNHEY and CDR2 SVGEGT. The CDR3 has 12 residues. The V and J ends lost 0 bases and 10 bases respectively, with 9 bases between them.

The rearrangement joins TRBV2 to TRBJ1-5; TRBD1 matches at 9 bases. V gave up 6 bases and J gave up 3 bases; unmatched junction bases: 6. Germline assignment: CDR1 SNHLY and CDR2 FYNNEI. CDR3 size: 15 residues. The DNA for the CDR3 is TGTGCCAGCAGAACACAGGGGGCAGTCAATCAGCCCCAGCATTTT. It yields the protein CASRTQGAVNQPQHF.

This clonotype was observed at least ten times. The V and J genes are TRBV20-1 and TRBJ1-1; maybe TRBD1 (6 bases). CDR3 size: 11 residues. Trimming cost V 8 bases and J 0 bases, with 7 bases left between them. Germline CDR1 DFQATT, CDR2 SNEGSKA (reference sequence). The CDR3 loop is CSTGLNTEAFF. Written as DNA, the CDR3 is TGCAGTACAGGGTTGAACACTGAAGCTTTCTTT.

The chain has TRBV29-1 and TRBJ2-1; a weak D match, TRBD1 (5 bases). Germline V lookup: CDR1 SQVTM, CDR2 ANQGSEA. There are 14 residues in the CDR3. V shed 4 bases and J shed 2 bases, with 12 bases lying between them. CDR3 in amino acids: CSVVFEQAYNEQFF. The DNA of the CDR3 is TGCAGCGTTGTCTTTGAACAGGCCTACAATGAGCAGTTCTTC.

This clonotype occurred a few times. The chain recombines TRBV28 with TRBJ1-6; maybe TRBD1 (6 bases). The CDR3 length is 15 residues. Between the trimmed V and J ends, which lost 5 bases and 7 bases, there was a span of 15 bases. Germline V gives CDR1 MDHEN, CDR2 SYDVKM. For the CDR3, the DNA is TGTGCCAGCAGTCCAGGGGTTTTAGGGAATTCACCCCTCCACTTT. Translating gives CASSPGVLGNSPLHF.

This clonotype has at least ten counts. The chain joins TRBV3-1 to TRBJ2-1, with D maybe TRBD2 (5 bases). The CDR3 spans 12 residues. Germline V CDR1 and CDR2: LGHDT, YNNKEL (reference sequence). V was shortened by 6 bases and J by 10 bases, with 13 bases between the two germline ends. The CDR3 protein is CASSAEGAEQFF. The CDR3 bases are TGTGCCAGCAGTGCCGAGGGAGCGGAGCAGTTCTTC.

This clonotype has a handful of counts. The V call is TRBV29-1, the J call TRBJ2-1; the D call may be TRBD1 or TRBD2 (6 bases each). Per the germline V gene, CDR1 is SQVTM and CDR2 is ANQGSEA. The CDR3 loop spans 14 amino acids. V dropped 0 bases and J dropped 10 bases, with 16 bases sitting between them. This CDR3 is CSVEDPERGAEQFF. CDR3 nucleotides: TGCAGCGTTGAAGACCCTGAGAGGGGGGCAGAGCAGTTCTTC.

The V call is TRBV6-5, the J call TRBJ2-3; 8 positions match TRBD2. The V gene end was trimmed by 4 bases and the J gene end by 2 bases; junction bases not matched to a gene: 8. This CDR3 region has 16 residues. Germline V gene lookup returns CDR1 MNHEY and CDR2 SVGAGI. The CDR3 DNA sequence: TGTGCCAGCAGTTTAGGACTAGCAATTAACACAGATACGCAGTATTTT. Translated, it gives CASSLGLAINTDTQYF.

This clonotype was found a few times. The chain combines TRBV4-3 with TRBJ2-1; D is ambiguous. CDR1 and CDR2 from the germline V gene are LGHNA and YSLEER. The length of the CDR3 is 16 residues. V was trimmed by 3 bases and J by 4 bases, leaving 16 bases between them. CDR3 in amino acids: CASSHPATLGYNEQFF. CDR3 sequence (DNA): TGCGCCAGCAGCCATCCGGCCACTTTAGGATACAATGAGCAGTTCTTC.

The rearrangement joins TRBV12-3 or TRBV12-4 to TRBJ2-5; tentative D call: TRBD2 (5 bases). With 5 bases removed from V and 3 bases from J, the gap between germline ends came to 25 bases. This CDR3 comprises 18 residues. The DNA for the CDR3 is TGTGCCAGCAGTAAAATATTCTCCGGCCCAGCGGAAAAAGAGACCCAGTACTTC. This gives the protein CASSKIFSGPAEKETQYF.

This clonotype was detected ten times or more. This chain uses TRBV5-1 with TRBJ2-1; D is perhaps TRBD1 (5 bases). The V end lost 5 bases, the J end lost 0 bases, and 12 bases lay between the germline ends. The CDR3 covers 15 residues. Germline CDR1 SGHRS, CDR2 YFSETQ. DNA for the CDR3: TGCGCCAGCAGGGAAGGGGATAGCTCCTACAATGAGCAGTTCTTC. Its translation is CASREGDSSYNEQFF.

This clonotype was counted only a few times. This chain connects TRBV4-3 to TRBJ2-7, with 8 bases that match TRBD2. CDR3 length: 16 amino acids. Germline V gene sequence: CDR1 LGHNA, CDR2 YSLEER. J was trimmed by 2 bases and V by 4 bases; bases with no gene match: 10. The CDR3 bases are TGCGCCAGCAGCCCGACAGTAGGACTAGCCGCCTACGAGCAGTACTTC. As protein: CASSPTVGLAAYEQYF.

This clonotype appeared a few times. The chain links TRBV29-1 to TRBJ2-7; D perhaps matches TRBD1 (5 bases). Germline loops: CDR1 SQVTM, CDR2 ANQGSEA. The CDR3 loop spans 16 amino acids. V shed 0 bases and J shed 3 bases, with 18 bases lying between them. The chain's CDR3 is CSVEDLEGANSYEQYF. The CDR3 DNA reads TGCAGCGTTGAAGATCTCGAAGGGGCTAATAGCTACGAGCAGTACTTC.

The CDR3 reads CASSFHQPGANVLTF. CDR3 sequence (DNA): TGTGCCAGCAGTTTCCACCAGCCCGGGGCCAACGTCCTGACTTTC. This chain joins TRBV28 and TRBJ2-6, with no clear D. The CDR3 runs to 15 residues. The germline V gene has CDR1 MDHEN and CDR2 SYDVKM. V was clipped by 3 bases and J by 4 bases, with 10 bases between them.

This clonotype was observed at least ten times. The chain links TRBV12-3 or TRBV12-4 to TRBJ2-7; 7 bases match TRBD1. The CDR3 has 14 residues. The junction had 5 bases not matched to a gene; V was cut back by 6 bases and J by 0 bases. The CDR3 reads CASRNRDSSYEQYF. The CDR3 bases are TGTGCCAGCAGGAACCGGGACAGCTCCTACGAGCAGTACTTC.

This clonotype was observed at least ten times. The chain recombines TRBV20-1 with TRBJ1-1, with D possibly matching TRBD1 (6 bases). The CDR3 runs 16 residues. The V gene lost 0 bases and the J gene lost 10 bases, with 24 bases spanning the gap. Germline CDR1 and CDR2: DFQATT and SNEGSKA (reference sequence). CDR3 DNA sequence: TGCAGTGCTAGAGATTCGGGTTTCAGGCAGGGGAGCGTAGCTTTCTTT. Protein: CSARDSGFRQGSVAFF.

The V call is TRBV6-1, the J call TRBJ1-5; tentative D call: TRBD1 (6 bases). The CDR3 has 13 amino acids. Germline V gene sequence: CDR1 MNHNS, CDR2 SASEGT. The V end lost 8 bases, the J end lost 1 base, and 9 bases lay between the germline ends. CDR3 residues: CASLDRSNQPQHF. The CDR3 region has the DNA TGTGCCAGCCTAGACAGGAGCAATCAGCCCCAGCATTTT.

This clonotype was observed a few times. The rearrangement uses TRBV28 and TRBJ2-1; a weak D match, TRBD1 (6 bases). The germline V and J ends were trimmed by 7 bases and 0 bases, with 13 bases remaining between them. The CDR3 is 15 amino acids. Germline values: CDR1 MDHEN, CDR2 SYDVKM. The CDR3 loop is CASKGQSGSYNEQFF. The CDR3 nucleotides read TGTGCCAGCAAAGGACAGAGCGGCTCCTACAATGAGCAGTTCTTC.

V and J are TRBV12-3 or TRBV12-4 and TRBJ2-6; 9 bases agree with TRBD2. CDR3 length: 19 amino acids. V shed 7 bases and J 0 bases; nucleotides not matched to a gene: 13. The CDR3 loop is CASTEASLAGFSGANVLTF. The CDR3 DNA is TGTGCCAGCACCGAGGCCTCTCTAGCGGGGTTCTCTGGGGCCAACGTCCTGACTTTC.

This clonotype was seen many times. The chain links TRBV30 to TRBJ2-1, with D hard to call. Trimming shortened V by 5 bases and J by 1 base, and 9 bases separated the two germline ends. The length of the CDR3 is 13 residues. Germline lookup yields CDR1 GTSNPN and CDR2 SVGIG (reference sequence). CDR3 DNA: TGTGCCTGGTCAAGCGCTTCCTACAATGAGCAGTTCTTC. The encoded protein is CAWSSASYNEQFF.

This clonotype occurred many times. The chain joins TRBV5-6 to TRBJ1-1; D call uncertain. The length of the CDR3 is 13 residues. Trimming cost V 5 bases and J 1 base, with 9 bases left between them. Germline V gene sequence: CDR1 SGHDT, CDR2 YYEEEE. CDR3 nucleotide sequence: TGTGCCAGCAGACAAGGGTCGAACACTGAAGCTTTCTTT. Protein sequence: CASRQGSNTEAFF.

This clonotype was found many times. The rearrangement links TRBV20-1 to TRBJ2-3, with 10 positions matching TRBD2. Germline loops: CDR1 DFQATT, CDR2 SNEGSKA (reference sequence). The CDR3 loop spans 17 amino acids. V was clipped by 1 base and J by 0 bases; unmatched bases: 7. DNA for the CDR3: TGCAGTGCTAGAGTTAGCGGGGGGCCCAAGAGCACAGATACGCAGTATTTT. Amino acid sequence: CSARVSGGPKSTDTQYF.

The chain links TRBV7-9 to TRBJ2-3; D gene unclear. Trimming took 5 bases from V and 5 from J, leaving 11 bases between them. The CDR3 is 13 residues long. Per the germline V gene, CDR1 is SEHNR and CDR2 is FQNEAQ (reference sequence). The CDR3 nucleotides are TGTGCCAGCAGCCCCCCGCCTGAAGATACGCAGTATTTT. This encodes CASSPPPEDTQYF.

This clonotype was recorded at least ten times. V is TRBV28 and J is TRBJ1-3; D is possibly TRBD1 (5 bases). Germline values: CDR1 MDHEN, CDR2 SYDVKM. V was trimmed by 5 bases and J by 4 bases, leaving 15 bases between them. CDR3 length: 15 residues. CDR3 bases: TGTGCCAGCAGTCTGGGGGGAGGGTACGGAAACACCATATATTTT. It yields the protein CASSLGGGYGNTIYF.

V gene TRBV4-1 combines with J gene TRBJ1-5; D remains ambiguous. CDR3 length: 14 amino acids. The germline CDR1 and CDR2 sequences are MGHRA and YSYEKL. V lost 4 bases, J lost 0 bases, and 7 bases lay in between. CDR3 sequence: CASSRGSSNQPQHF. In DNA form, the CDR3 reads TGCGCCAGCAGCCGAGGGTCTAGCAATCAGCCCCAGCATTTT.